The sequence of this TCR beta chain was determined in a study of cytomegalovirus exposure and HLA in healthy donors. The PCR contained 60 Vbeta and 13 Jbeta primers. Profiled with immunoSEQ multiplex PCR; TCRdb holds only in-frame clones, not every one. The sample carries 150,000 to 200,000 clones, around 85% recorded once. Germline assignment: CDR1 MDHEN and CDR2 SYDVKM. V gave up 3 bases and J gave up 4 bases, with 3 bases separating them. The CDR3 is 12 residues long. The gene calls are TRBV28 and TRBJ2-2, with D hard to call. Input material: PBMCs. This TCR was sampled from a man between 18 and 35 years old in good health and CMV-seronegative. The CDR3 sequence is CASSFITGELFF. The CDR3 DNA is TGTGCCAGCAGTTTCATCACCGGGGAGCTGTTTTTT. The full variable domain, rest sourced from reference TRBV28 and TRBJ2-2, is DVKVTQSSRYLVKRTGEKVFLECVQDMDHENMFWYRQDPGLGLRLIYFSYDVKMKEKGDIPEGYSVSREKKERFSLILESASTNQTSMYLCASSFITGELFFGEGSRLTVL.